This TCR beta chain was sequenced for a study of response to subunit inactivated influenza vaccine listed by TCRdb under 2018. About the study as a whole: To follow how T cells responded to a trivalent subunit inactivated influenza vaccine, the researchers relied on deep quantitative profiling of the T cell receptor repertoire. The paper as a whole reports these results and caveats: According to the authors, only a limited number of new T cells may be recruited by each seasonal influenza vaccination.

This clonotype occurred a few times. Its antigen is still unknown. Base qualities are not provided; no much larger clone lies one nucleotide away. There are 17 amino acids in the CDR3, from cysteine to phenylalanine inclusive. Of all the DNA, just the CDR3 is kept, 51 bases in frame from base 1. Clipping removes 6 bases from V and 4 bases from J, with 14 as the unmatched junction base count. Library creation used RT-PCR. Instrument on record: Illumina HiSeq 2500. TCRdb ran its own pipeline on the public reads, namely fastp trimming at Q25 and MiXCR clone calling, and kept in-frame beta chains. Rows with one shared CDR3 protein collapse into an entry with the most common genes and DNA. The sample profile shows over 650,000 distinct CDR3 sequences; approximately 17% of them were found once. The ten largest clones take up roughly 10% of the sample.

This TCR was sampled from a man aged 50 to 60 who received an inactivated influenza vaccine. Donor details come from another sample of the same person, matched by shared clones. The rearranged segments are TRBV12-3 or TRBV12-4 and TRBJ2-1, and 8 junction bases match TRBD2. Sequenced material: PBMCs from blood, taken 5 days after vaccination. The CDR3 region has the sequence CASSPRGGRGRYNEQFF. The base sequence is TGTGCCAGCAGCCCTCGGGGGGGGAGGGGGAGGTACAATGAGCAGTTCTTC.